The present entry profiles one TCR beta chain with its context. Its antigen is unknown. CDR1 is MNHGY and CDR2 is SVAAGI in the germline V gene. V gave up 5 bases and J gave up 3 bases, with 19 bases separating them. The CDR3 is made up of 16 amino acids. The entry originates in a study of cytomegalovirus exposure and HLA in healthy donors. Overall study results and limits: Reports showed the classifier diagnosing cytomegalovirus status with high specificity and sensitivity.

Regarding donors, all were healthy bone marrow donors. 13 Jbeta primers and 60 Vbeta primers were used for the PCR. TCRdb's copy holds only in-frame clones and misses some; the assay was immunoSEQ multiplex PCR. This sample has under 250,000 clones, with roughly 80% found just once. This receptor was identified in a woman in her thirties or forties in good health and CMV-seronegative. Sequenced material: PBMCs. This rearrangement joins TRBV6-9 to TRBJ1-1; D is possibly TRBD1 (6 bases). CDR3 region: CASSKKQGDQDTEAFF. CDR3 coding DNA: TGTGCCAGCAGTAAAAAACAGGGAGATCAGGACACTGAAGCTTTCTTT.